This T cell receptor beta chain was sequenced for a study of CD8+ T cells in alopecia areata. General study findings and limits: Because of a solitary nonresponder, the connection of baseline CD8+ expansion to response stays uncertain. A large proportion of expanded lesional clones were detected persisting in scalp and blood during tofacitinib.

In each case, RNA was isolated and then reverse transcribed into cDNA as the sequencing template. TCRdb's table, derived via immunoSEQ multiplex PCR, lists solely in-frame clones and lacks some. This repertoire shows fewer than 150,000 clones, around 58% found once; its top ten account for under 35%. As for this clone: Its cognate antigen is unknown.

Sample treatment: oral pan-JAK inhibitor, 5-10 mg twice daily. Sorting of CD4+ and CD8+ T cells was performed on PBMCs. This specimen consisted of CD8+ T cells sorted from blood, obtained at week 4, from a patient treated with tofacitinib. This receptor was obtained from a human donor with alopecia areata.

The chain's CDR3 is CASSSSGTDHNSPLHF. In DNA form, the CDR3 reads TGTGCCAGCAGTTCCTCCGGGACAGATCATAATTCACCCCTCCACTTT. The V and J genes are TRBV7-2 and TRBJ1-6, with TRBD1 identical over 7 bases. The CDR3 runs 16 residues. CDR1 SGHTA and CDR2 FQGNSA come from the germline V gene. V dropped 6 bases and J dropped 5; count of bases not matched to a gene: 10.